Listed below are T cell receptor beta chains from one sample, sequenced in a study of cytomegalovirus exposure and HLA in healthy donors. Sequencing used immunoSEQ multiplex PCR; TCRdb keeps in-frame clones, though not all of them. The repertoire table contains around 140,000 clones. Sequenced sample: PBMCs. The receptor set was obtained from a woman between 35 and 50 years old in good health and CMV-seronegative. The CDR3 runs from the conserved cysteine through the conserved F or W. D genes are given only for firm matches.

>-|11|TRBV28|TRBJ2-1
CASRQRDEQFF
TGTGCCAGCAGGCAGCGCGATGAGCAGTTCTTC
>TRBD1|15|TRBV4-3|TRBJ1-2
CASSQTRGPDYGYTF
TGCGCCAGCAGCCAAACCAGGGGGCCGGACTATGGCTACACCTTC
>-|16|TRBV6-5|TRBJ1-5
CASSFSTAYSNQPQHF
TGTGCCAGCAGTTTTTCGACAGCCTATAGCAATCAGCCCCAGCATTTT
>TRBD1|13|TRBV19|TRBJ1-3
CASSVDRGNTIYF
TGTGCCAGTAGTGTGGACAGGGGGAACACCATATATTTT
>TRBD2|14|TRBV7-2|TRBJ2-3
CASSLTSGTDTQYF
TGTGCCAGCAGCCTCACTAGCGGGACGGATACGCAGTATTTT
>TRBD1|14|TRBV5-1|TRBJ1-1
CASSVRQGYTEAFF
TGCGCCAGCAGCGTCCGACAGGGTTACACTGAAGCTTTCTTT
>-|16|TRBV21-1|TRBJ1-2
CASSKGAQHLTYGYTF
TGTGCCAGCAGCAAAGGGGCACAGCATCTTACCTATGGCTACACCTTC
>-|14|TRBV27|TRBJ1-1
CASSLADSYTEAFF
TGTGCCAGCAGTTTAGCCGACAGTTACACTGAAGCTTTCTTT
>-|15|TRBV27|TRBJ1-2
CASSQYRTGNYGYTF
TGTGCCAGCAGCCAATACCGAACAGGGAACTATGGCTACACCTTC
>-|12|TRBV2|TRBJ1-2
CASSRQIYGYTF
TGTGCCAGCAGCCGACAGATTTATGGCTACACCTTC
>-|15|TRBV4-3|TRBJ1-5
CASSQDSGVGQPQHF
TGCGCCAGCAGCCAAGATTCGGGGGTAGGTCAGCCCCAGCATTTT
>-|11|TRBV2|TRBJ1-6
CATQANSPLHF
TGTGCCACACAGGCCAATTCACCCCTCCACTTT
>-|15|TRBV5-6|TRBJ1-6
CASSSMEIYNSPLHF
TGTGCCAGCAGCTCTATGGAGATCTATAATTCACCCCTCCACTTT
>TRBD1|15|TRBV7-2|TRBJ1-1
CASSTLGQGWTEAFF
TGTGCCAGCAGCACCCTGGGACAGGGGTGGACTGAAGCTTTCTTT
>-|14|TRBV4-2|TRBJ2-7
CASSQATGSYEQYF
TGTGCCAGCAGCCAAGCTACAGGCTCCTACGAGCAGTACTTC
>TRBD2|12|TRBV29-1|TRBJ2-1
CSVVQAGDEQFF
TGCAGCGTTGTCCAAGCGGGGGATGAGCAGTTCTTC
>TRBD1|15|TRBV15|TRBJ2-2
CATEQGARGTGELFF
TGTGCCACCGAACAGGGGGCGCGGGGTACCGGGGAGCTGTTTTTT